Below, 28 T cell receptor beta chains from the same sample are listed, as sequenced in a study of blood T cell repertoires in COVID-19. Using immunoSEQ multiplex PCR, the repertoire was profiled, and TCRdb retains in-frame clones only, with some absent. Among about 300,000 clones listed, around nine tenths were seen once. The sequenced material came from peripheral blood. These receptors all stem from a man in his 70s with acute or convalescent COVID-19.

This clone was seen once. The gene calls are TRBV7-9 and TRBJ2-2, with 8 bases aligning to TRBD1. Trimming at V came to 4 bases and at J to 6 bases, leaving 4 bases not matched to a gene. Germline V gives CDR1 SEHNR, CDR2 FQNEAQ (reference sequence). The CDR3 length is 14 residues. CDR3 protein: CASSYVQGAGELFF. For the CDR3, the DNA is TGTGCCAGCAGCTACGTACAGGGGGCCGGGGAGCTGTTTTTT.

V is TRBV7-8 and J is TRBJ1-2, with D maybe TRBD1 (6 bases). The V gene lost 2 bases and the J gene lost 2 bases, with 6 bases spanning the gap. This CDR3 has 13 residues. CDR1 and CDR2 from the germline V gene are SGHVS and FQNEAQ. The CDR3 nucleotides are TGTGCCAGCAGCTTACAGGGGAACTATGGCTACACCTTC. Translating it yields CASSLQGNYGYTF.

This clone showed up just a few times. V and J are TRBV6-5 and TRBJ2-7; maybe TRBD1 (5 bases). Germline values: CDR1 MNHEY, CDR2 SVGAGI. The CDR3 has 13 residues. Between the trimmed V and J ends, which lost 5 bases and 3 bases, there was a span of 11 bases. CDR3 loop: CASSRTPLYEQYF. The DNA of the CDR3 is TGTGCCAGCAGTAGGACACCACTCTACGAGCAGTACTTC.

V is TRBV27 and J is TRBJ1-2; D remains unclear. Trimming pared 6 bases from V and 4 bases from J, leaving 9 bases between. Germline V gene lookup returns CDR1 MNHEY and CDR2 SMNVEV (reference sequence). CDR3 length equals 12 residues. The DNA for the CDR3 is TGTGCCAGCAGGGTGGGGAGCTATGGCTACACCTTC. The encoded protein is CASRVGSYGYTF.

V and J are TRBV5-1 and TRBJ1-5, with TRBD1 as a possible D gene (6 bases). The CDR3 totals 14 residues. Trimming removed 2 bases at V and 5 bases at J, with 11 bases between. Germline CDR1 reads SGHRS; CDR2 reads YFSETQ. In DNA, the CDR3 is TGCGCCAGCAGCTTTACAGGGACCGATCAGCCCCAGCATTTT. This sequence encodes CASSFTGTDQPQHF.

The genes are TRBV11-2 and TRBJ1-3, with D perhaps TRBD1 (6 bases). Germline CDR1 reads SGHAT; CDR2 reads FQNNGV. The V gene lost 5 bases and the J gene lost 0 bases, with 8 bases spanning the gap. The CDR3 covers 14 residues. This chain's CDR3 is CASSPQGSGNTIYF. Written as DNA, the CDR3 is TGTGCCAGCAGCCCACAGGGCTCTGGAAACACCATATATTTT.

The V and J genes are TRBV21-1 and TRBJ2-2; the listed D gene, TRBD2, was not tested against the DNA. TRBV21-1 is labeled a pseudogene. The CDR3 length is 18 residues. The chain's CDR3 is CASSPTGGRARDTGELFF. The CDR3 DNA reads TGTGCCAGCAGCCCAACGGGGGGGAGGGCGAGGGACACCGGGGAGCTGTTTTTT.

The chain combines TRBV15 with TRBJ2-3; 9 bases are a match to TRBD1. CDR1 is LNHNV and CDR2 is YYDKDF in the germline V gene (reference sequence). This CDR3 region has 14 residues. V shed 8 bases and J 0 bases; nucleotides not matched to a gene: 3. The CDR3 region is CATQGQGSTDTQYF. The DNA of the CDR3 is TGTGCCACCCAGGGACAGGGAAGCACAGATACGCAGTATTTT.

The chain couples TRBV10-3 to TRBJ1-1; D is uncertain. Germline V CDR1 and CDR2: ENHRY, SYGVKD. Trimming shortened V by 3 bases and J by 1 base, and 6 bases separated the two germline ends. The CDR3 contains 13 residues. CDR3 in amino acids: CAISEAANTEAFF. CDR3 nucleotides: TGTGCCATCAGTGAAGCGGCGAACACTGAAGCTTTCTTT.

The chain links TRBV11-1 to TRBJ2-5, with D perhaps matching TRBD1 (6 bases). CDR3 length: 16 residues. Germline V gene sequence: CDR1 SGHAT, CDR2 FQDESV (reference sequence). Trimming took 0 bases from V and 1 from J, leaving 12 bases between them. The CDR3 nucleotides read TGTGCCAGCAGCTTAGCCAGGGGAGCCGTCCAAGAGACCCAGTACTTC. Translated, it gives CASSLARGAVQETQYF.

V is TRBV19 and J is TRBJ1-4; TRBD1 agrees at 9 bases. This CDR3 is built from 14 residues. Trimming cost V 8 bases and J 7 bases; bases outside gene matches: 8. Germline loops: CDR1 LNHDA, CDR2 SQIVND (reference sequence). This CDR3 is CASGKDRGTEKLFF. The CDR3 nucleotides read TGTGCCAGTGGAAAGGACAGGGGAACTGAAAAACTGTTTTTT.

V is TRBV7-2 and J is TRBJ1-4; D unclear. Germline lookup yields CDR1 SGHTA and CDR2 FQGNSA. The CDR3 is 14 residues long. V was pared by 0 bases and J by 3 bases, with 5 bases between. Here the CDR3 DNA reads TGTGCCAGCAGCTTAGCGGCTGCTAATGAAAAACTGTTTTTT. Its translation is CASSLAAANEKLFF.

This sequence joins TRBV7-9 and TRBJ1-2, with 10 positions matching TRBD1. J lost 6 bases, V lost 5 bases, and 9 bases had no gene match. Germline-derived CDR1 and CDR2 are SEHNR and FQNEAQ (reference sequence). This CDR3 contains 15 residues. The DNA of the CDR3 is TGTGCCAGCAGCCGATGGGCAGGGACAGGGGATGGCTACACCTTC. Amino acids: CASSRWAGTGDGYTF.

The chain has TRBV6-4 and TRBJ2-5; 11 positions agree with TRBD2. J gave up 1 base and V 4 bases, and 2 bases lay outside the gene matches. The CDR3 is 15 amino acids. The germline CDR1 and CDR2 sequences are MRHNA and SNTAGT. CDR3 in DNA: TGTGCCAGCAGTGCGCTAGCGGGAGGCCAAGAGACCCAGTACTTC. Translated, it gives CASSALAGGQETQYF.

The J gene is TRBJ2-7, the V gene TRBV2; maybe TRBD1 (6 bases). Germline lookup yields CDR1 SNHLY and CDR2 FYNNEI. CDR3 length: 15 amino acids. The V end lost 1 base, the J end lost 0 bases, and 10 bases lay between the germline ends. Written as DNA, the CDR3 is TGTGCCAGCAGTGAAGGTGGGGGCAGCTCCTACGAGCAGTACTTC. It yields the protein CASSEGGGSSYEQYF.

The genes are TRBV18 and TRBJ1-5, with D possibly being TRBD1 (5 bases). Germline V lookup: CDR1 KGHSH, CDR2 LQKENI. The CDR3 sequence is 16 residues long. Trimming removed 2 bases at V and 2 bases at J, with 13 bases between. Here the CDR3 DNA reads TGTGCCAGCTCACCATCTAAGGGGCCGGGCAATCAGCCCCAGCATTTT. This translates into CASSPSKGPGNQPQHF.

V usage is TRBV7-6 and J usage is TRBJ2-7; TRBD2 might be the D (6 bases). Trimming pared 5 bases from V and 9 bases from J, leaving 23 bases between. Germline CDR1 and CDR2: SGHVS and FNYEAQ. The length of the CDR3 is 15 residues. The CDR3 nucleotides are TGTGCCAGCAGCCTAGAGACTAGTCAGTGGGCTGCGCAGTACTTC. This codes for CASSLETSQWAAQYF.

J is TRBJ2-5 and V is TRBV3-1 (or the pseudogene TRBV3-2), with TRBD2 matching over 7 bases. The CDR3 sequence is 15 residues long. After removal of 7 bases from V and 1 base from J, the junction contained 9 bases not matched to a gene. Germline V lookup: CDR1 LGHDT, CDR2 YNNKEL (reference sequence). Here the CDR3 reads CASNNRLAGQETQYF. DNA of the CDR3: TGTGCCAGCAACAATAGATTAGCGGGCCAAGAGACCCAGTACTTC.

The rearrangement joins TRBV6-6 to TRBJ2-2, with 11 bases matching TRBD1. This CDR3 is built from 15 residues. Germline V gene lookup returns CDR1 MNHNY and CDR2 SVGAGI (reference sequence). With 7 bases clipped from V and 4 bases from J, the junction kept 5 bases outside the gene matches. Written as DNA, the CDR3 is TGTGCCAGCACCCCAGGGACAGGGGGCACCGGGGAGCTGTTTTTT. This sequence encodes CASTPGTGGTGELFF.

The rearrangement links TRBV7-9 to TRBJ2-7, with no clear D. The CDR3 is 15 amino acids. The V end was cut by 5 bases, the J end by 1 base, with 15 bases between. Germline V gene lookup returns CDR1 SEHNR and CDR2 FQNEAQ (reference sequence). Written as DNA, the CDR3 is TGTGCCAGCAGCCCCCCGGGTGGCCGTTCCTACGAGCAGTACTTC. Translated, it gives CASSPPGGRSYEQYF. The entire variable domain, with the rest obtained from reference TRBV7-9 and TRBJ2-7, is as follows: DTGVSQNPRHKITKRGQNVTFRCDPISEHNRLYWYRQTLGQGPEFLTYFQNEAQLEKSRLLSDRFSAERPKGSFSTLEIQRTEQGDSAMYLCASSPPGGRSYEQYFGPGTRLTVT.

This clone was seen once. The chain is built from TRBV9 and TRBJ2-1; TRBD2 matches 12 bases. Germline CDR1 is SGDLS and CDR2 is YYNGEE. The CDR3 extends over 16 amino acids. With 3 bases clipped from V and 10 bases from J, the junction kept 11 bases outside the gene matches. This chain's CDR3 is CASSAETSGGLQEQFF. The CDR3 DNA reads as TGTGCCAGCAGCGCCGAGACTAGCGGGGGCCTTCAGGAGCAGTTCTTC.

The rearrangement uses TRBV3-1 (or the pseudogene TRBV3-2) and TRBJ1-5; perhaps TRBD1 as D (5 bases). Trimming pared 0 bases from V and 5 bases from J, leaving 11 bases between. Germline CDR1 and CDR2: LGHDT and YNNKEL (reference sequence). CDR3 length: 15 residues. CDR3 in DNA: TGTGCCAGCAGCCAAGACGGGGGGAGCTATCAGCCCCAGCATTTT. It is translated as CASSQDGGSYQPQHF.

The chain combines TRBV19 with TRBJ2-5; 8 bases agree with TRBD2. This CDR3 contains 15 residues. CDR1 and CDR2 (germline): LNHDA, SQIVND (reference sequence). The ends lost 7 bases at V and 0 bases at J; junction bases unmatched: 7. Written as DNA, the CDR3 is TGTGCCAGTACCGCCGGGGGGGCAGACCAAGAGACCCAGTACTTC. Translating it yields CASTAGGADQETQYF.

The J gene is TRBJ1-5, the V gene TRBV4-2; D is possibly TRBD1 (5 bases). CDR1 and CDR2 from the germline V gene are LGHNA and YNFKEQ. The CDR3 contains 14 residues. V was pared by 0 bases and J by 2 bases, with 5 bases between. The DNA for the CDR3 is TGTGCCAGCAGCCAAGAAGGGGGCAATCAGCCCCAGCATTTT. Translating gives CASSQEGGNQPQHF.

The rearrangement links TRBV28 to TRBJ2-1; the D is unclear. CDR3 size: 9 residues. V shed 6 bases and J shed 9 bases, with 3 bases lying between them. The germline V gene encodes CDR1 MDHEN and CDR2 SYDVKM. CDR3 loop: CASSSEQFF. The CDR3 DNA reads TGTGCCAGCAGCTCTGAGCAGTTCTTC. Based on the CDR3 plus reference TRBV28 and TRBJ2-1, the full variable domain is DVKVTQSSRYLVKRTGEKVFLECVQDMDHENMFWYRQDPGLGLRLIYFSYDVKMKEKGDIPEGYSVSREKKERFSLILESASTNQTSMYLCASSSEQFFGPGTRLTVL.

A few counts support this clone. This chain links TRBV4-1 with TRBJ2-2, with 7 positions matching TRBD2. With 11 bases clipped from V and 2 bases from J, the junction kept 5 bases outside the gene matches. The CDR3 loop spans 13 amino acids. Looked up from germline, CDR1 is MGHRA and CDR2 is YSYEKL. The CDR3 DNA is TGCGCCGCGGGAGCGGTTAACACCGGGGAGCTGTTTTTT. It specifies CAAGAVNTGELFF.

V is TRBV6-5 and J is TRBJ2-1, with 10 bases identical to TRBD1. The V and J ends lost 7 bases and 7 bases, in that order; junction bases with no gene match: 10. From germline, CDR1 is MNHEY and CDR2 SVGAGI. The CDR3 covers 15 residues. The CDR3 is CASTPVGQGSNEQFF. The CDR3 DNA sequence: TGTGCCAGCACCCCAGTGGGACAGGGGTCGAATGAGCAGTTCTTC.

The chain combines TRBV3-1 (or the pseudogene TRBV3-2) with TRBJ1-1; D not resolved. Trimming left V 4 bases short and J 7 bases short, with 10 bases between. This CDR3 comprises 12 residues. CDR1 and CDR2 (germline): LGHDT, YNNKEL (reference sequence). The CDR3, as DNA: TGTGCCAGCAGCCCAAGAATCGGTGAAGCTTTCTTT. This gives the protein CASSPRIGEAFF.